This T cell receptor (beta chain) was captured in a study of blood T cells in healthy people across ages. Primed by a sample-barcoded 5' primer and a J-beta primer mix, a second PCR proceeded for about 6 to 11 cycles. From the 5' RACE reads, TCRdb called clonotypes with MiXCR, one entry per CDR3 protein. Among 1.4 million or so distinct CDR3 sequences listed, 35% to 45% were seen once. The CDR3 is 14 residues long. Germline CDR1 reads SEHNR; CDR2 reads FQNEAQ (reference sequence). Deletions cut 3 bases from V and 1 base from J, with 6 bases between. This clonotype was detected only a few times. V and J are TRBV7-9 and TRBJ2-2; D unresolved. Sequenced sample: blood. The sequence came from a woman under 30 in good health. In nucleotides, the CDR3 is TGTGCCAGCAGCTTCACTGAGAACACCGGGGAGCTGTTTTTT. Amino acids: CASSFTENTGELFF.